This T cell receptor (beta chain) was obtained from a study of cytomegalovirus exposure and HLA in healthy donors. PCR was performed using 60 Vbeta and 13 Jbeta primers. TCRdb keeps only in-frame clones here, not all; method: immunoSEQ multiplex PCR. Of more than 65,000 clones in the sample, approximately 79% were seen once. The study, taken as a whole, reports: The likely explanation for a cluster of highly shared sequence variants was sequencing artifact. Specificity for CMV antigens was confirmed in vitro for a few of the CMV-associated chains. Associated with HLA alleles at 0.05 false discovery rate in a later analysis were some 18,000 TCR beta sequences.

On this clone itself: Its antigen is not identified.

The specimen was PBMCs. The TCR comes from a woman in her thirties or forties in good health and CMV-seropositive.

The CDR3 here is CASSLSGLAGGPEETQYF. The CDR3, as DNA: TGTGCCAGCAGCTTATCGGGACTAGCGGGAGGGCCGGAAGAGACCCAGTACTTC. This sequence joins TRBV7-9 and TRBJ2-5; 16 bases map to TRBD2. Germline CDR1 and CDR2: SEHNR and FQNEAQ (reference sequence). The V gene end was trimmed by 2 bases and the J gene end by 3 bases; junction bases not matched to a gene: 6. The CDR3 runs to 18 residues.